These 9 T cell receptor beta chains came from one sample sequenced in a study of cytomegalovirus exposure and HLA in healthy donors. The PCR employed 60 Vbeta primers together with 13 Jbeta primers. Sequencing used immunoSEQ multiplex PCR; TCRdb keeps in-frame clones, though not all of them. Counted here are 150,000 or so clones, 65% to 70% occurring once; the ten biggest clones make up around 9.3%. The sequenced material came from PBMCs. These TCRs come from a young man in good health and CMV-seropositive.

The chain links TRBV7-9 to TRBJ1-2; 7 nucleotides align to TRBD1. Germline V gene lookup returns CDR1 SEHNR and CDR2 FQNEAQ (reference sequence). J gave up 8 bases and V 3 bases, and 9 bases lay outside the gene matches. The CDR3 loop spans 14 amino acids. CDR3 region: CASSFQGDSMGYTF. The CDR3 DNA sequence: TGTGCCAGCAGCTTTCAGGGGGACAGTATGGGCTACACCTTC. Using reference TRBV7-9 and TRBJ1-2 for the parts outside the CDR3, the full variable domain is DTGVSQNPRHKITKRGQNVTFRCDPISEHNRLYWYRQTLGQGPEFLTYFQNEAQLEKSRLLSDRFSAERPKGSFSTLEIQRTEQGDSAMYLCASSFQGDSMGYTFGSGTRLTVV.

The genes are TRBV30 and TRBJ2-5, with D uncertain. V lost 5 bases, J lost 5 bases, and 15 bases lay in between. Germline V gives CDR1 GTSNPN, CDR2 SVGIG (reference sequence). This CDR3 is 13 amino acids long. Here the CDR3 DNA reads TGTGCCTGGGACGGCGGCGGATCCGAGACCCAGTACTTC. This codes for CAWDGGGSETQYF.

The gene calls are TRBV30 and TRBJ1-1; 7 positions agree with TRBD1. The CDR3 length is 14 residues. Germline V gene lookup returns CDR1 GTSNPN and CDR2 SVGIG (reference sequence). The junction had 11 bases not matched to a gene; V was cut back by 3 bases and J by 7 bases. CDR3 residues: CAWSAGTATYEAFF. CDR3 sequence (DNA): TGTGCCTGGAGCGCCGGGACAGCGACCTATGAAGCTTTCTTT.

CDR3 sequence: CASSTRDRGDTDTEAFF. DNA for the CDR3: TGTGCCAGTAGTACCCGGGACAGGGGGGATACGGACACTGAAGCTTTCTTT. This chain joins TRBV19 and TRBJ1-1; 11 bases fit TRBD1. V was clipped by 4 bases and J by 3 bases; unmatched bases: 10. Germline values: CDR1 LNHDA, CDR2 SQIVND (reference sequence). CDR3 length: 17 amino acids. The full variable domain, with the rest looked up from reference TRBV19 and TRBJ1-1, is DGGITQSPKYLFRKEGQNVTLSCEQNLNHDAMYWYRQDPGQGLRLIYYSQIVNDFQKGDIAEGYSVSREKKESFPLTVTSAQKNPTAFYLCASSTRDRGDTDTEAFFGQGTRLTVV.

This CDR3 is CATSSPQGGNGYTF. The CDR3, as DNA: TGTGCCACCAGCAGCCCACAGGGTGGGAATGGCTACACCTTC. The J gene is TRBJ1-2, the V gene TRBV15; a possible D gene is TRBD1 (6 bases). V dropped 3 bases and J dropped 6 bases, with 14 bases sitting between them. The CDR3 length is 14 residues. Germline loops: CDR1 LNHNV, CDR2 YYDKDF (reference sequence).

The genes are TRBV29-1 and TRBJ2-3, with D maybe TRBD1 (6 bases). Germline assignment: CDR1 SQVTM and CDR2 ANQGSEA. V lost 7 bases, J lost 5 bases, and 19 bases lay in between. The CDR3 has 14 residues. CDR3 sequence: CSANRGIYEDTQYF. The DNA of the CDR3 is TGCAGCGCGAATAGGGGGATTTATGAAGATACGCAGTATTTT.

CDR3 sequence: CASQGTGQAEAFF. The CDR3, as DNA: TGTGCCAGTCAGGGTACGGGACAGGCTGAAGCTTTCTTT. The chain has TRBV19 and TRBJ1-1, with 8 bases identical to TRBD1. V shed 8 bases, J shed 6 bases, and the junction held 8 bases outside the gene matches. The CDR3 covers 13 residues. Germline values: CDR1 LNHDA, CDR2 SQIVND (reference sequence).

This chain connects TRBV6-6 to TRBJ2-5, with TRBD2 matching 8 bases. The V gene's germline CDR1 is MNHNY and CDR2 SVGAGI (reference sequence). The CDR3 contains 12 residues. The ends lost 6 bases at V and 7 bases at J; junction bases unmatched: 4. The CDR3 sequence: CASSGLAGTQYF. CDR3 bases: TGTGCCAGCAGCGGACTAGCAGGGACCCAGTACTTC.

The chain employs TRBV2 and TRBJ1-3; D call uncertain. V was trimmed by 7 bases and J by 6 bases, leaving 16 bases between them. The CDR3 is 14 residues long. Germline V gene lookup returns CDR1 SNHLY and CDR2 FYNNEI. The CDR3 DNA follows: TGTGCCAGCACCCTGCGGGGAAACCTAAACACCATATATTTT. Translation: CASTLRGNLNTIYF.